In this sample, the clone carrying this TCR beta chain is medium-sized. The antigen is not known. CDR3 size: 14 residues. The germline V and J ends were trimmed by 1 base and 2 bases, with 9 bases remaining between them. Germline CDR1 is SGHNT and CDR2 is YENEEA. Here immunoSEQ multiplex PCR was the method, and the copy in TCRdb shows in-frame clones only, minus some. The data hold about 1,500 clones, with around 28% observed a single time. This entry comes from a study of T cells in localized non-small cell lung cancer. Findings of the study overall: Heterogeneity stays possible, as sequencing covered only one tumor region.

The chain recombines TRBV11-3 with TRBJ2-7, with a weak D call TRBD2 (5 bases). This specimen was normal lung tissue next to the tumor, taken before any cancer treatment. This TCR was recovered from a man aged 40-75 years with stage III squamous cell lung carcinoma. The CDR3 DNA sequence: TGTGCCAGCAGCTTAGGGGAGAACCCCTACGAGCAGTACTTC. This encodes CASSLGENPYEQYF.